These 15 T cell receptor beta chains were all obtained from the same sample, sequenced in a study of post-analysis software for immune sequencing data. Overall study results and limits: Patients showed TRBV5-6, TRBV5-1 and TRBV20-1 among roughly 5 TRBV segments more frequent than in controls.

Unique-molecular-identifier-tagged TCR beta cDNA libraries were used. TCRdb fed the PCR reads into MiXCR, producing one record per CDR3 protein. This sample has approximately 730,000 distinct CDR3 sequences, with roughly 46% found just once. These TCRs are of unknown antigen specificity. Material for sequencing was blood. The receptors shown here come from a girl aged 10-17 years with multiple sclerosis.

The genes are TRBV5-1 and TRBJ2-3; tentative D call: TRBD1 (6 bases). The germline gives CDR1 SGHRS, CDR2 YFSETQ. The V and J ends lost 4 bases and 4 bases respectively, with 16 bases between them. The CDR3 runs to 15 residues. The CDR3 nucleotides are TGCGCCAGCAGCCCCGGCAGGGGAAGTTCAGATACGCAGTATTTT. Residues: CASSPGRGSSDTQYF.

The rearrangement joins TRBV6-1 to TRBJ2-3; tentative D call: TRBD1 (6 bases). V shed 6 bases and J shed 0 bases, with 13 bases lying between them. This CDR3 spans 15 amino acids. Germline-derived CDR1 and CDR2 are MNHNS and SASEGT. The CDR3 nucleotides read TGTGCCAGCAGCCCCCGGGACACAAGCACAGATACGCAGTATTTT. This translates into CASSPRDTSTDTQYF.

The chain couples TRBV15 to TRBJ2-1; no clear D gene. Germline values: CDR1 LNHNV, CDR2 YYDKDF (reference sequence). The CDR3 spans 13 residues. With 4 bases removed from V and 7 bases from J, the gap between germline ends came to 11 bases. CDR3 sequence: CATSNWVVNEQFF. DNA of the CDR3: TGTGCCACCAGCAATTGGGTGGTAAATGAGCAGTTCTTC.

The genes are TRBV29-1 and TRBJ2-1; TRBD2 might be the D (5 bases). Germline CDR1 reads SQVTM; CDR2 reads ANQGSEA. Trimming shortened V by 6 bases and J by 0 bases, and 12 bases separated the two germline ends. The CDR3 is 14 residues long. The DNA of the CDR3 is TGCAGCGTGATCGGGGATCTCTCCTACAATGAGCAGTTCTTC. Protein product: CSVIGDLSYNEQFF.

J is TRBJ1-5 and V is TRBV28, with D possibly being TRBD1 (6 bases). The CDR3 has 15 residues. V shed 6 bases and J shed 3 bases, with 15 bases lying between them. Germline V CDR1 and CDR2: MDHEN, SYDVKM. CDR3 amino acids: CASSARGGFNQPQHF. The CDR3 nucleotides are TGTGCCAGCAGCGCCCGCGGGGGCTTCAATCAGCCCCAGCATTTT. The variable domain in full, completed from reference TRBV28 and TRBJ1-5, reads DVKVTQSSRYLVKRTGEKVFLECVQDMDHENMFWYRQDPGLGLRLIYFSYDVKMKEKGDIPEGYSVSREKKERFSLILESASTNQTSMYLCASSARGGFNQPQHFGDGTRLSIL.

The CDR3 nucleotides read TGTGCCAGCAGCTTAAAGGGCTTGGATGAGCAGTTCTTC. As protein: CASSLKGLDEQFF. The V gene is TRBV7-2, the J gene TRBJ2-1; no clear D. Trimming took 2 bases from V and 8 from J, leaving 10 bases between them. Per the germline V gene, CDR1 is SGHTA and CDR2 is FQGNSA. The CDR3 extends over 13 amino acids.

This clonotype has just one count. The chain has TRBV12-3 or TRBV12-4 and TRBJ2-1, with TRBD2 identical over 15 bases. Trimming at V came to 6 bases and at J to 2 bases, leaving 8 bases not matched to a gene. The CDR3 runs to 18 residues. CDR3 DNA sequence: TGTGCCAGCAGCCCCCGGACTAGCGGGAGGGTCCCCTACAATGAGCAGTTCTTC. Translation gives CASSPRTSGRVPYNEQFF.

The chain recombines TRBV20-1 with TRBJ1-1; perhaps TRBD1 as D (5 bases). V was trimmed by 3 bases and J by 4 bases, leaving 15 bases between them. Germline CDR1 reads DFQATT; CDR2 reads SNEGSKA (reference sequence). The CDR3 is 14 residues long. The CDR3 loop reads CSASRDPRVTEAFF. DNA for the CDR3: TGCAGTGCTAGCCGGGACCCCCGGGTCACTGAAGCTTTCTTT.

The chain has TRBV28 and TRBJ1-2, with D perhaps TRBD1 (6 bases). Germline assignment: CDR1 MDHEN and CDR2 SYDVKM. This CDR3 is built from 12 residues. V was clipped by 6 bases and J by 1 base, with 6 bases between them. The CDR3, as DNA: TGTGCCAGCAGGGACAGTAACTATGGCTACACCTTC. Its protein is CASRDSNYGYTF.

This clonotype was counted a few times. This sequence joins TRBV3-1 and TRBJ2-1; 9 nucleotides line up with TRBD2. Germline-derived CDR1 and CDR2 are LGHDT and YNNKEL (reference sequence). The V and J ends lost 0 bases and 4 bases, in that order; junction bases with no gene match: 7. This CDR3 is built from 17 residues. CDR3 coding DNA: TGTGCCAGCAGCCAAGATCGTAGGACTAGCGCATACAATGAGCAGTTCTTC. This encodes CASSQDRRTSAYNEQFF.

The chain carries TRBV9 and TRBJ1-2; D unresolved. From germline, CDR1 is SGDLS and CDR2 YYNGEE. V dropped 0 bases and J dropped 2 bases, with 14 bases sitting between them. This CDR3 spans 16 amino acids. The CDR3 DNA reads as TGTGCCAGCAGCGTAGATGGAGGGCCAGCCAACTATGGCTACACCTTC. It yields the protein CASSVDGGPANYGYTF.

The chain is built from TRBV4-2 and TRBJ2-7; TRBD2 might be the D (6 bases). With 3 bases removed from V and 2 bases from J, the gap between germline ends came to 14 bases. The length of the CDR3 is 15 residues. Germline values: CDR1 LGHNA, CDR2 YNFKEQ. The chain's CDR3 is CASSQGWEAAYEQYF. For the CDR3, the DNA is TGTGCCAGCAGCCAGGGGTGGGAGGCCGCCTACGAGCAGTACTTC.

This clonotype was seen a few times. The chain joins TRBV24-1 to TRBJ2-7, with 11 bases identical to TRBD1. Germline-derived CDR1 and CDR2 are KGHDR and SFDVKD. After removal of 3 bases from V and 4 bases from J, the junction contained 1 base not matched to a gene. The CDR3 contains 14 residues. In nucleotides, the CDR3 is TGTGCCACCAGTGATGGGACAGGGGGTTACGAGCAGTACTTC. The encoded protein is CATSDGTGGYEQYF.

For the CDR3, the DNA is TGCAGTGCTAGACCCCAGGGGATCCATGGCTACACCTTC. Protein product: CSARPQGIHGYTF. The chain has TRBV20-1 and TRBJ1-2, with D maybe TRBD1 (6 bases). Between the trimmed V and J ends, which lost 2 bases and 6 bases, there was a span of 13 bases. This CDR3 has 13 amino acids. Germline V gene data show CDR1 as DFQATT and CDR2 as SNEGSKA (reference sequence).

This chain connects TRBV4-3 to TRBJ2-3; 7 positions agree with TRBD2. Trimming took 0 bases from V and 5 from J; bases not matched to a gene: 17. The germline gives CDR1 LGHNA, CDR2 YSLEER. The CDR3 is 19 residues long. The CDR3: CASSQDERSALRGEDTQYF. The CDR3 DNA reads TGCGCCAGCAGCCAAGATGAGCGGAGCGCCCTCCGGGGGGAAGATACGCAGTATTTT.